The 20 T cell receptor beta chains below all came from one sample that was sequenced in a study of CD8+CD57+ T cells in acquired aplastic anemia. Patients selected for sequencing had displayed CD8+CD57+ cell expansion by flow cytometry. CDR3 and TCR beta VDJ profiling relied on genomic DNA as the template. One entry per CDR3 protein results from TCRdb running MiXCR on the reads. This sample has approximately 200,000 distinct CDR3 sequences; almost 50% occur once, and the top ten carry approximately 20%. Source material: sorted CD4+, CD8+, or CD8+CD57+ T cells (not recorded which) from PBMCs. The receptors shown here come from a human donor with aplastic anemia.

This clonotype was observed at least ten times. The chain carries TRBV15 and TRBJ1-6; 8 nucleotides agree with TRBD1. Trimming cost V 0 bases and J 9 bases; bases outside gene matches: 4. The germline V gene has CDR1 LNHNV and CDR2 YYDKDF (reference sequence). CDR3 size: 15 residues. The DNA of the CDR3 is TGTGCCACCAGCAGAGATCGGACAGGGCGTTCACCCCTCCACTTT. Its translation: CATSRDRTGRSPLHF.

This clonotype occurred many times. The chain recombines TRBV19 with TRBJ1-1, with D unclear. The CDR3 totals 15 residues. Germline V gene sequence: CDR1 LNHDA, CDR2 SQIVND (reference sequence). The V gene lost 3 bases and the J gene lost 2 bases, with 13 bases spanning the gap. CDR3 in amino acids: CASSIARQLNTEAFF. The CDR3, as DNA: TGTGCCAGTAGTATCGCCCGCCAGCTAAACACTGAAGCTTTCTTT.

V is TRBV7-6 and J is TRBJ2-7; 10 bases line up with TRBD1. CDR3 length: 13 residues. V dropped 6 bases and J dropped 7; count of bases not matched to a gene: 6. Per the germline V gene, CDR1 is SGHVS and CDR2 is FNYEAQ. Here the CDR3 reads CASRATGGGEQYF. For the CDR3, the DNA is TGTGCCAGCAGAGCGACAGGGGGCGGTGAGCAGTACTTC.

This clonotype was picked up many times. V and J are TRBV20-1 and TRBJ2-3, with D unresolved. V was trimmed by 1 base and J by 0 bases, leaving 8 bases between them. Germline V CDR1 and CDR2: DFQATT, SNEGSKA (reference sequence). The CDR3 is 14 amino acids. This CDR3 is CSARVRTSTDTQYF. The CDR3 DNA reads as TGCAGTGCTAGAGTGCGCACTAGCACAGATACGCAGTATTTT.

This clonotype was observed many times. V gene TRBV5-6 combines with J gene TRBJ1-5; D might be TRBD1 (5 bases). Germline CDR1 reads SGHDT; CDR2 reads YYEEEE. Trimming took 1 base from V and 2 from J, leaving 10 bases between them. This CDR3 is 15 amino acids long. The chain's CDR3 is CASSLRREGNQPQHF. In DNA form, the CDR3 reads TGTGCCAGCAGCTTGCGCAGGGAAGGCAATCAGCCCCAGCATTTT.

This clonotype occurred many times. The rearrangement links TRBV5-1 to TRBJ2-3; TRBD2 matches at 7 bases. Losses at the gene ends were 0 bases for V and 6 bases for J; bases not matched to a gene: 7. CDR3 size: 15 residues. Germline V gene lookup returns CDR1 SGHRS and CDR2 YFSETQ. Written as DNA, the CDR3 is TGCGCCAGCAGCTTGGATGGGGGGGGTTCGGATACGCAGTATTTT. Protein sequence: CASSLDGGGSDTQYF.

The CDR3 nucleotides are TGTGCCAGCAGTGAAACGGGACAGGGTTGGGATTCACCCCTCCACTTT. Residues: CASSETGQGWDSPLHF. This chain joins TRBV25-1 and TRBJ1-6; 9 bases line up with TRBD1. The CDR3 consists of 16 residues. The V gene end was trimmed by 2 bases and the J gene end by 8 bases; junction bases not matched to a gene: 7. Per the germline V gene, CDR1 is MGHDK and CDR2 is SYGVNS.

This clonotype was seen only a few times. The final CDR3 position lacks the conserved phenylalanine or tryptophan, pointing to a likely read error. V and J are TRBV5-4 and TRBJ2-1; D possibly corresponds to TRBD1 (6 bases). The V and J ends lost 4 bases and 6 bases respectively, with 17 bases between them. CDR1 is SGHNT and CDR2 is YYREEE in the germline V gene (reference sequence). The CDR3 is made up of 15 amino acids. CDR3 region: CASSPPADSRNEQFL. The CDR3 bases are TGTGCCAGCAGCCCACCCGCGGACAGTCGCAATGAGCAGTTCCTC.

The V gene is TRBV9, the J gene TRBJ1-3; D gene ambiguous. Trimming took off 0 bases at V and 2 bases at J, with 9 bases between the two ends. Per the germline V gene, CDR1 is SGDLS and CDR2 is YYNGEE. The CDR3 extends over 15 amino acids. CDR3: CASSVDAGAGNTIYF. Here the CDR3 DNA reads TGTGCCAGCAGCGTAGATGCGGGCGCTGGAAACACCATATATTTT.

This clonotype was recorded many times. The chain is built from TRBV19 and TRBJ2-2; 9 bases align to TRBD2. Germline trimming cut 6 bases from V and 4 bases from J; bases unmatched to any gene: 12. Germline V gene sequence: CDR1 LNHDA, CDR2 SQIVND (reference sequence). The CDR3 contains 17 residues. The CDR3 loop reads CASRPGLAGSPTGELFF. DNA of the CDR3: TGTGCCAGTAGGCCGGGACTAGCCGGAAGCCCCACCGGGGAGCTGTTTTTT.

As to this clonotype: A much more abundant neighbour one base away suggests this may be a read error. The V and J genes are TRBV5-1 and TRBJ2-1; 7 bases map to TRBD2. Germline lookup yields CDR1 SGHRS and CDR2 YFSETQ. J gave up 5 bases and V 7 bases, and 9 bases lay outside the gene matches. This CDR3 has 14 amino acids. The CDR3, as DNA: TGCGCCAGCGCCACCTGGGGGGGTAACAATGAGCAGTTCTTC. It is translated as CASATWGGNNEQFF. Supplemented by reference TRBV5-1 and TRBJ2-1, the full variable domain reads KAGVTQTPRYLIKTRGQQVTLSCSPISGHRSVSWYQQTPGQGLQFLFEYFSETQRNKGNFPGRFSGRQFSNSRSEMNVSTLELGDSALYLCASATWGGNNEQFFGPGTRLTVL.

V gene TRBV5-5 combines with J gene TRBJ2-7; no reliable D call. This CDR3 has 15 residues. CDR1 is SGHKS and CDR2 is YYEKEE in the germline V gene (reference sequence). V was cut by 0 bases and J by 4 bases, with 14 bases left in between. The CDR3, as DNA: TGTGCCAGCAGCTTGGAGGGTTTGCGTCAGTACGAGCAGTACTTC. It encodes CASSLEGLRQYEQYF.

The J gene is TRBJ2-3, the V gene TRBV7-3, with 8 bases identical to TRBD1. CDR3 size: 12 residues. The trim removed 9 bases at V and 8 bases at J, leaving 7 bases unmatched. Germline lookup yields CDR1 SGHTA and CDR2 FQGTGA. The chain's CDR3 is CASSTTGGTQYF. CDR3 coding DNA: TGTGCCAGTAGTACTACAGGGGGTACGCAGTATTTT.

In this sample, this clonotype turned up many times. The J gene is TRBJ1-6, the V gene TRBV3-1; a weak D match, TRBD1 (5 bases). V dropped 1 base and J dropped 10 bases, with 17 bases sitting between them. From germline, CDR1 is LGHDT and CDR2 YNNKEL (reference sequence). The CDR3 is 16 amino acids. Here the CDR3 reads CASSQGRTSFGSPLHF. CDR3 DNA: TGTGCCAGCAGCCAAGGACGGACAAGTTTCGGCTCACCCCTCCACTTT.

This clonotype was counted between two and nine times. In nucleotides, the CDR3 is TGTGCCTGGAGTGTACGGGGGGCGGCGGTTCAGCCCCAGCATTTT. Amino acid sequence: CAWSVRGAAVQPQHF. The chain carries TRBV30 and TRBJ1-5, with D possibly TRBD1 on 6 matching bases. V shed 0 bases and J shed 6 bases, with 15 bases lying between them. The germline V gene has CDR1 GTSNPN and CDR2 SVGIG (reference sequence). The CDR3 runs to 15 residues. The variable domain in full, completed from reference TRBV30 and TRBJ1-5, reads SQTIHQWPATLVQPVGSPLSLECTVEGTSNPNLYWYRQAAGRGLQLLFYSVGIGQISSEVPQNLSASRPQDRQFILSSKKLLLSDSGFYLCAWSVRGAAVQPQHFGDGTRLSIL.

The J gene is TRBJ2-3, the V gene TRBV20-1, with D perhaps matching TRBD2 (7 bases). The CDR3 sequence is 12 residues long. V lost 6 bases and J 11 bases, leaving 18 bases between the germline ends. Germline V lookup: CDR1 DFQATT, CDR2 SNEGSKA (reference sequence). The CDR3 DNA follows: TGCAGTGCGAGGGGGGGGTACAATGAGCAGTATTTT. Residues: CSARGGYNEQYF.

This clonotype was observed a handful of times. The J gene is TRBJ2-7, the V gene TRBV10-3; the match to TRBD1 covers 7 bases. With V trimmed by 2 bases and J by 6 bases, 4 bases remained unmatched. The CDR3 contains 13 residues. CDR1 and CDR2 from the germline V gene are ENHRY and SYGVKD. CDR3 bases: TGTGCCATCAGTGAGAGAGGGGGCGTCGAGCAGTACTTC. Encoded protein: CAISERGGVEQYF.

The chain recombines TRBV9 with TRBJ1-5; no clear D. The CDR3 runs 20 residues. Per the germline V gene, CDR1 is SGDLS and CDR2 is YYNGEE. V lost 4 bases and J lost 2, with 28 bases in between. The CDR3 DNA is TGTGCCAGCAGCACCGACCTCGAGGCAGCGTATGGGGATGGCAATCAGCCCCAGCATTTT. This codes for CASSTDLEAAYGDGNQPQHF.

The chain couples TRBV27 to TRBJ2-1, with TRBD1 as a possible D gene (6 bases). Between the trimmed V and J ends, which lost 3 bases and 3 bases, there was a span of 15 bases. Germline CDR1 is MNHEY and CDR2 is SMNVEV (reference sequence). This CDR3 comprises 16 residues. CDR3 sequence reads: CASSLNFQGHYNEQFF. The CDR3 DNA sequence: TGTGCCAGCAGTTTGAATTTCCAGGGGCACTACAATGAGCAGTTCTTC.

Here the CDR3 reads CASNRDYADTQYF. The DNA for the CDR3 is TGCGCCAGCAACAGGGACTACGCAGATACGCAGTATTTT. The V gene is TRBV10-1, the J gene TRBJ2-3; D is possibly TRBD2 (7 bases). V lost 7 bases and J 4 bases, leaving 12 bases between the germline ends. This CDR3 is 13 amino acids long. Germline V gene sequence: CDR1 WNHNN, CDR2 SYGVQD (reference sequence).